The TCR beta chain described here comes from a study of identical twins (dated by TCRdb to the mid-2010s). For the study in its entirety: The study deep-sequenced TCR alpha and beta repertoires from monozygotic twins, unrelated adults of various ages and cord blood to test whether fetal clonotypes persist. Replicate twin experiments were performed at different times using different library preparation protocols to rule out contamination. Broad study findings and their caveats: Invariant T cells such as MAIT and iNKT could partly confound zero-insertion analyses, although diverse VJ usage argued against such confounding for most clonotypes. Because the same donors could not be followed over many years, the conclusions depended on cross-sectional statistical analysis. A weaker excess of twin sharing was found in beta out-of-frame sequences because the signal-to-noise ratio was lowered by fewer shared sequences. Compared with coincidental sharing between unrelated individuals, out-of-frame TCR alpha sequences shared between twins had an excess of sequences with low generation probability. Fewer insertions were carried by abundant cord blood beta clonotypes; a weaker similar trend was observed in young adult naive repertoires, while no such trend was observed in memory repertoires. In monozygotic twins, out-of-frame TCR alpha sharing was systematically underestimated by recombination models, although the models agreed with sharing between unrelated individuals.

This clonotype was detected a few times. Its antigen remains undetermined. Base qualities are not recorded, but no much larger clone differs from it by a single base. Library generation was performed with 5' RACE. Instrument on record: Illumina HiSeq 2000. Template switching added a universal primer binding site, and the final cDNA carried a unique molecular identifier that allowed TCR cDNA molecules to be counted accurately. Specific primers in the conserved constant-segment region were used to synthesize first-strand cDNA for TCR alpha and beta chains. To control for contamination, every cDNA library carried two barcodes: a SMART-Mk sample barcode plus Illumina barcodes. TruSeq adapter sequences and Illumina sample barcodes were added in two successive PCR steps. The Illumina HiSeq platform was used with custom primers to sequence TCR alpha and beta cDNA libraries. The authors' analysis ran thus. Raw reads were processed with MiGEC to extract unique molecular identifiers, and MiXCR was used to determine CDR3 positions. Recombination models were inferred per individual with the repgenHMM and IGoR tools using an EM algorithm. Shared clonotypes were analyzed with the tcR package in R, and sharing was normalized by the product of cloneset sizes. Out-of-frame nonproductive sequences were analyzed to study raw recombination free of thymic and clonal selection effects. Clones were called with MiXCR by TCRdb after fastp trimmed the public reads at Q25, and only in-frame beta chains were retained. Every distinct CDR3 protein forms one entry, paired with its most common genes and DNA. The authors' filters were not applied to this entry. The sample table shows around 250,000 distinct CDR3 sequences, and 6.5% are seen once. The ten largest clones take up less than 15% of the sample.

Every donor was a healthy Caucasian. Three pairs of female monozygotic twins, all aged about 18 to 30 years, made up the twin cohort. CD4+ and CD8+ T cell populations were isolated with positive isolation kits from Invitrogen. The same specimen was also included in a second study, on T cells expressing NK-cell markers. The other study reports the following: In sorted CD3+CD56+NKG2C+, CD3+CD56+NKG2C- and CD3+CD56-NKG2C+ T-cell subsets from 7 or 8 donors, TCR beta-chain repertoires were profiled. Among the eight sequenced donors, only one was HCMV-seronegative, while the other seven were HCMV-seropositive. To restrict sorting to alphabetaTCR-expressing T cells, an anti-gammadeltaTCR antibody was added in several experiments. In roughly 6 donors, the dominant CD3+CD56+NKG2C+ clonotypes ranked among the top 10 CD8+ clonotypes, making up roughly 1.0-8% of CD8+ T cells. Those dominant clonotypes were again the most abundant among CD3+CD56-NKG2C+ cells in a handful of donors, at 28.3-60.1%. Whether the expanded NKG2C-expressing T cell clones were specific for HCMV antigens remained unclear. All eight donors whose samples were sequenced were randomly selected healthy volunteers, three of them men and five women. To determine HCMV serostatus, a commercial ELISA kit was used to detect HCMV-specific IgG in serum. MIGEC was used to demultiplex reads and group reads by UMI, and MiTCR was used to assemble and quantify clonotypes. To exclude erroneous sequences, any TCR cDNA sequence not supported by at least two reads was discarded. The tcR package was used for downstream repertoire analysis, with clonotypes matched between fractions based on CDR3 nucleotide sequence plus V segment. VDJmatch was used to annotate antigen specificity against VDJdb, with one amino acid substitution in CDR3 permitted.

The source is a woman in her late teens or twenties in good health. Specimen: CD8+ T cells sorted from blood.

The DNA sequence follows: TGTGCCAGAGAACAGGGGCCCGGGGAGCTGTTTTTT. It specifies CAREQGPGELFF. The sequence is built from TRBV2 and TRBJ2-2; 7 junctional bases match TRBD1. Based on the germline V gene, the CDR1 and CDR2 sequences are SNHLY and FYNNEI. V ends up 9 bases short and J 6 bases short, with an unmatched junction base count of 4. The cysteine opens and the phenylalanine closes a CDR3 of 12 amino acids. Left in the record is the CDR3 DNA by itself, 36 bases read in frame from the first base. With the rest looked up from the reference TRBV2 and TRBJ2-2 genes rather than sequenced, the full variable domain is EPEVTQTPSHQVTQMGQEVILRCVPISNHLYFYWYRQILGQKVEFLVSFYNNEISEKSEIFDDQFSVERPDGSNFTLKIRSTKLEDSAMYFCAREQGPGELFFGEGSRLTVL.